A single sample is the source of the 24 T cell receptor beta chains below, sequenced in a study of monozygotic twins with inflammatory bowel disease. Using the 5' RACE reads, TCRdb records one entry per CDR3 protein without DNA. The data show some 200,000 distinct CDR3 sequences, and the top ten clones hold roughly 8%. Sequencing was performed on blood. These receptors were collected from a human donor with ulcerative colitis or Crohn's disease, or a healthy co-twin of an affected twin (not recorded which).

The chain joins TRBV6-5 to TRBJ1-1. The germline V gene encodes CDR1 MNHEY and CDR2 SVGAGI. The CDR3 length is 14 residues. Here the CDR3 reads CASSYLNRASGAFF.

The CDR3 spells CATRGLGNEKLFF. This sequence joins TRBV27 and TRBJ1-4; TCRdb reports TRBD1, a call that lacks DNA to check it against. Germline V CDR1 and CDR2: MNHEY, SMNVEV (reference sequence). The CDR3 consists of 13 residues.

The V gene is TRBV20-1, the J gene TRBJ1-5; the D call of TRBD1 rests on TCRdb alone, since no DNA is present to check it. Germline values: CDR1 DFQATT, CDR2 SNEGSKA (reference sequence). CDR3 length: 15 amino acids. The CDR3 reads CSAREAGAWDQPQHF.

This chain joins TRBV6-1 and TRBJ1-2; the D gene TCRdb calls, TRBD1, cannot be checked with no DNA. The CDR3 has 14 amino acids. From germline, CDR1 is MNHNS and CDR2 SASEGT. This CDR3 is CASSPSWTAYGYTF.

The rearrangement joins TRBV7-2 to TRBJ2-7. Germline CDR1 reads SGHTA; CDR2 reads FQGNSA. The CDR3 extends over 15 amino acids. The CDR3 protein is CASSLSFGSSYEQYF. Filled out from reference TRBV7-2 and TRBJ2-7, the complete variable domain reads GAGVSQSPSNKVTEKGKDVELRCDPISGHTALYWYRQSLGQGLEFLIYFQGNSAPDKSGLPSDRFSAERTGGSVSTLTIQRTQQEDSAVYLCASSLSFGSSYEQYFGPGTRLTVT.

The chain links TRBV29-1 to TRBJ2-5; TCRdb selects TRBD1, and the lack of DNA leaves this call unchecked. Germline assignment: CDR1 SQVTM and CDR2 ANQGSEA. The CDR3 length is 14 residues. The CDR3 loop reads CSVVRTGGQETQYF.

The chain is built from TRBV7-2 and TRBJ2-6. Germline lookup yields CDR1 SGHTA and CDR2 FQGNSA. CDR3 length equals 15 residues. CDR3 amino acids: CASRLGNSGANVLTF.

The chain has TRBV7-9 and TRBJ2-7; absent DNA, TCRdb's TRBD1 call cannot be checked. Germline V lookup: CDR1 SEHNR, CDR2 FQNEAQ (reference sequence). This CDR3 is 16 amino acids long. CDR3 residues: CASEVSGGPSSYEQYF. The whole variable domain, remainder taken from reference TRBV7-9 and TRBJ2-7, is DTGVSQNPRHKITKRGQNVTFRCDPISEHNRLYWYRQTLGQGPEFLTYFQNEAQLEKSRLLSDRFSAERPKGSFSTLEIQRTEQGDSAMYLCASEVSGGPSSYEQYFGPGTRLTVT.

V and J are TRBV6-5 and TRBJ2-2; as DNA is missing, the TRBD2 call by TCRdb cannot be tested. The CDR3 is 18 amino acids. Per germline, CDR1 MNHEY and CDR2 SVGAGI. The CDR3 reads CASSFKRTSGTNTGELFF.

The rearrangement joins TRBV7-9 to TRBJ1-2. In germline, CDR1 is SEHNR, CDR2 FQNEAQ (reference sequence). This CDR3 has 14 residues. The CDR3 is CASSSTSTRDGYTF.

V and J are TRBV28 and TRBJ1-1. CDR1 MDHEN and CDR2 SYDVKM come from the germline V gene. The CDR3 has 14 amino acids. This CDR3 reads CASSLASPNTEAFF.

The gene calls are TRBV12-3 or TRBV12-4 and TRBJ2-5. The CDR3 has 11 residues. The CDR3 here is CASSYGKTQYF.

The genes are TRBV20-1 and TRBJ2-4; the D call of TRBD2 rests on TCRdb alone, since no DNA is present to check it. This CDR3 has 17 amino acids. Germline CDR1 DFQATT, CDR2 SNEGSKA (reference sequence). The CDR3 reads CSASRVLAGGAKNIQYF.

The CDR3: CSGGLYNEQFF. The rearrangement joins TRBV29-1 to TRBJ2-1. The CDR3 consists of 11 residues. Per the germline V gene, CDR1 is SQVTM and CDR2 is ANQGSEA.

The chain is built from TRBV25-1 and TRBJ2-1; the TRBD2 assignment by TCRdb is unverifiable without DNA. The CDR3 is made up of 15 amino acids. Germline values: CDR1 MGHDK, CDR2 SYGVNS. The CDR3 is CASSAPRGQYGEQFF.

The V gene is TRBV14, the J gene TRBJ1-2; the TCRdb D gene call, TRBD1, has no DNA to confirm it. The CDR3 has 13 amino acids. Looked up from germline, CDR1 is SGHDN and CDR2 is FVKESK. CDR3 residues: CASSQFQGSGYTF.

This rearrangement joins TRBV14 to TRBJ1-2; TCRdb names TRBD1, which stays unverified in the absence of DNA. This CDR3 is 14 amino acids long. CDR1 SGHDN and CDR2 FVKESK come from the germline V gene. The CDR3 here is CASSQLGVEIGYTF.

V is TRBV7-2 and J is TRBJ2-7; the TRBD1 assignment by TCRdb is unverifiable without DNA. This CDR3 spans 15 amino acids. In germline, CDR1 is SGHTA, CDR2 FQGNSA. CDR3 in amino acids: CASSPLLARPYEQYF.

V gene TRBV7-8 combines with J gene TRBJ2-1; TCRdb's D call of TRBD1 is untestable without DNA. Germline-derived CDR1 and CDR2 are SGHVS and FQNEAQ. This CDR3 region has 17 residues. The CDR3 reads CASSKGDSPATYNEQFF.

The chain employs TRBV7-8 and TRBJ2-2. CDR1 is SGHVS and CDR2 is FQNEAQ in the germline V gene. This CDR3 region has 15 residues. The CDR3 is CASSLGATNTGELFF. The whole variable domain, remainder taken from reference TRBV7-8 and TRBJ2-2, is GAGVSQSPRYKVAKRGQDVALRCDPISGHVSLFWYQQALGQGPEFLTYFQNEAQLDKSGLPSDRFFAERPEGSVSTLKIQRTQQEDSAVYLCASSLGATNTGELFFGEGSRLTVL.

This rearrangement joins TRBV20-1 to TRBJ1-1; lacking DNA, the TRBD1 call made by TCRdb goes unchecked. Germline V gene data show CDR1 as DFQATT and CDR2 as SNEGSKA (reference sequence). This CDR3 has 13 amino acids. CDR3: CSASDRGNTEAFF.

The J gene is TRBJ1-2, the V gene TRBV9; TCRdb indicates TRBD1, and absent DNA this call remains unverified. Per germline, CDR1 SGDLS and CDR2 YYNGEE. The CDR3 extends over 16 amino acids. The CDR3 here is CASTPLDRGTSHGYTF.

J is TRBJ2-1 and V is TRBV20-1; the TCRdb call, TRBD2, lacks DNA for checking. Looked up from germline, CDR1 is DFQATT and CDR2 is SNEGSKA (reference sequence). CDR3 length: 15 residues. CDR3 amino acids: CSAPGTSGGRNEQFF.

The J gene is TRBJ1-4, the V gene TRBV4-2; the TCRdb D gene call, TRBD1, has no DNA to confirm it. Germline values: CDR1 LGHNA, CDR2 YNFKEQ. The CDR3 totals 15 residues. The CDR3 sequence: CASSQGGTVKEKLFF.